This T cell receptor beta chain was documented in a study of T cells in Graves' hyperthyroidism and ophthalmopathy. Study-level findings and limits: Stable hyperthyroidism was separated from ophthalmopathy by a model based on 13 V-J features. In the blood, most expanded thyroid clonotypes above 0.001 appeared as well.

CDR1 LGHDT and CDR2 YNNKEL come from the germline V gene (reference sequence). The CDR3 spans 15 residues. The J segment lost 5 bases and the V segment lost 1 base, leaving 7 bases of the junction unmatched. As for this clonotype: Antigen: not known. A much larger clone lies one base from this, so it may be a read error.

Out of about 10 ml of fresh peripheral blood came the PBMCs. RNA transcripts provided the source from which TCR beta CDR3 regions were amplified. When the TCR CDR3 underwent first-round RT-PCR, the HTBI primer set was used. Using its own MiXCR run on the multiplex PCR reads, TCRdb lists one record per CDR3 protein. The sample records 90,000 to 120,000 distinct CDR3 sequences, more than 15% being singletons. Sequences were obtained from blood. This TCR came from a woman between 50 and 59 years old with Graves' hyperthyroidism. The V and J genes are TRBV3-1 and TRBJ2-7; 8 nucleotides line up with TRBD1. CDR3 in DNA: TGTGCCAGCAGCCAAGGACAGGGGACTTGGAACGAGCAGTACGTC. Protein product: CASSQGQGTWNEQYV.